The clone carrying this TCR beta chain is a singleton in its sample. This entry comes from a study of T cell changes during pregnancy in multiple sclerosis. Assay used: immunoSEQ multiplex PCR; TCRdb lists only in-frame clones, some missing. The sample carries 25,000 or so clones, approximately 86% recorded once. Germline V gene lookup returns CDR1 LNHNV and CDR2 YYDKDF (reference sequence). There are 16 residues in the CDR3. V lost 0 bases to trimming and J lost 1 base, with 10 bases between them. The chain has TRBV15 and TRBJ1-3; possible D gene TRBD1, 5 bases. This TCR derives from a female donor in good health, enrolled as a control in a pregnancy study. The source material was CD4+ T cells from peripheral blood mononuclear cells, sampled in the first trimester of pregnancy. The CDR3 coding sequence is TGTGCCACCAGCAGAGATCTTGGGGGGTCTGGAAACACCATATATTTT. Translated: CATSRDLGGSGNTIYF.